The 29 T cell receptor beta chains in this list originate from one sample, sequenced in a study of graft-versus-host responses after intestinal transplantation (TCRdb year 2021). Receptor amplification or capture employed the immunoSEQ multiplex PCR assay. TCRdb mirrors the immuneACCESS table, restricted to in-frame sequences. Some clones are absent from its copies; in checked studies, under half trace to an unresolved V gene, and the reason for the others is unknown. The sample profile shows 35,000 to 45,000 clones; around 94% of them were found once. The ten largest clonotypes hold about 0.78% of the sample. Sequenced here: PBMCs, sampled 16 days after intestinal transplant. The receptors originated from a human patient who received an intestinal transplant, so some T cells may come from the graft donor.

This CDR3 reads CASSPLTGSYEQYF. The CDR3 region has the DNA TGTGCCAGCAGTCCCCTGACAGGGTCCTACGAGCAGTACTTC. V gene TRBV27 combines with J gene TRBJ2-7, with 7 nucleotides matching TRBD1. Germline CDR1 MNHEY, CDR2 SMNVEV (reference sequence). This CDR3 has 14 residues. V shed 5 bases, J shed 1 base, and the junction held 5 bases outside the gene matches.

CDR3 in DNA: TGTGCCAGAAGCTTATCCGAACATTACAGGGGGGCTCAGAACACTGAAGCTTTCTTT. Residues: CARSLSEHYRGAQNTEAFF. The chain carries TRBV7-5 and TRBJ1-1; TRBD1, the table's D call, lacks a check against the DNA. TRBV7-5 is a documented pseudogene. The CDR3 runs to 19 residues.

V and J are TRBV18 and TRBJ1-2, with 7 bases lining up with TRBD1. Germline V gene sequence: CDR1 KGHSH, CDR2 LQKENI. After removal of 1 base from V and 8 bases from J, the junction contained 16 bases not matched to a gene. CDR3 size: 17 residues. The CDR3 DNA follows: TGTGCCAGCTCACCACTCAATCAGTCAGGGGGAAAGGGCGGCTACACCTTC. Translated, it gives CASSPLNQSGGKGGYTF.

The chain couples TRBV13 to TRBJ2-7, with TRBD1 matching over 10 bases. Per germline, CDR1 PRHDT and CDR2 FYEKMQ (reference sequence). V trimming: 5 bases; J trimming: 5 bases; junction bases outside the gene matches: 9. This CDR3 is 15 amino acids long. CDR3 nucleotides: TGTGCCAGCAGCCGTCCGGGACAGGGGCGGAACGAGCAGTACTTC. Its translation: CASSRPGQGRNEQYF.

This rearrangement joins TRBV7-9 to TRBJ2-2; the D is unclear. V lost 10 bases and J lost 3, with 9 bases in between. The CDR3 sequence is 12 residues long. CDR1 SEHNR and CDR2 FQNEAQ come from the germline V gene (reference sequence). The CDR3 DNA reads TGTGCCATCTGGGCCTACACCGGGGAGCTGTTTTTT. Translated, it gives CAIWAYTGELFF.

V and J are TRBV4-3 and TRBJ1-6; D unclear. This CDR3 comprises 16 residues. Per germline, CDR1 LGHNA and CDR2 YSLEER. Between the trimmed V and J ends, which lost 1 base and 0 bases, there was a span of 7 bases. CDR3 residues: CASSQGAVSYNSPLHF. The CDR3 DNA reads as TGCGCCAGCAGCCAAGGTGCGGTCTCCTATAATTCACCCCTCCACTTT.

V usage is TRBV27 and J usage is TRBJ1-1; D gene ambiguous. Germline V lookup: CDR1 MNHEY, CDR2 SMNVEV (reference sequence). There are 14 residues in the CDR3. V lost 5 bases and J lost 11, with 21 bases in between. The CDR3 region is CASSPGPRGGYAFF. In DNA form, the CDR3 reads TGTGCCAGCAGTCCTGGACCACGAGGAGGTTATGCTTTCTTT.

The chain recombines TRBV7-6 with TRBJ2-6; D is unclear. Trimming cost V 1 base and J 2 bases, with 6 bases left between them. Germline V gene data show CDR1 as SGHVS and CDR2 as FNYEAQ. There are 15 residues in the CDR3. The CDR3 DNA follows: TGTGCCAGCAGCTTAGGAGGCACTGGGGCCAACGTCCTGACTTTC. Its translation is CASSLGGTGANVLTF.

Details on this clone: The same CDR3 arises from other DNA sequences in this sample as well. The rearrangement uses TRBV18 and TRBJ1-1; tentatively, D is TRBD1 (5 bases). Trimming left V 4 bases short and J 1 base short, with 10 bases between. The germline gives CDR1 KGHSH, CDR2 LQKENI. The CDR3 has 14 residues. The CDR3, as DNA: TGTGCCAGCTCACTCGGGGGAGGGAACACTGAAGCTTTCTTT. Its translation is CASSLGGGNTEAFF.

This chain connects TRBV5-6 to TRBJ2-7, with a tentative D call TRBD2 (5 bases). Trimming shortened V by 0 bases and J by 6 bases, and 13 bases separated the two germline ends. There are 14 residues in the CDR3. Germline values: CDR1 SGHDT, CDR2 YYEEEE. The CDR3, as DNA: TGTGCCAGCAGCTTGGCCGACACCCTAGCCGAGCAGTACTTC. It is translated as CASSLADTLAEQYF.

In this sample, this clone turned up once. The V gene is TRBV7-9, the J gene TRBJ2-1, with 10 nucleotides matching TRBD2. V was pared by 8 bases and J by 7 bases, with 8 bases of the junction left unmatched. The CDR3 length is 14 residues. In germline, CDR1 is SEHNR, CDR2 FQNEAQ (reference sequence). CDR3 DNA: TGTGCCAGCTCTAGCGGGAGAACGAGAAATGAGCAGTTCTTC. Protein sequence: CASSSGRTRNEQFF.

The J gene is TRBJ1-1, the V gene TRBV7-8, with 10 bases that match TRBD1. The CDR3 runs 20 residues. J lost 7 bases, V lost 3 bases, and 23 bases had no gene match. Germline CDR1 is SGHVS and CDR2 is FQNEAQ. The CDR3 nucleotides read TGTGCCAGCAGCTTTGGAGGGGGTGGAGTAGGGACAGGGGCCCGGTTTGAAGCTTTCTTT. Residues: CASSFGGGGVGTGARFEAFF.

The chain has TRBV25-1 and TRBJ2-5; a possible D gene is TRBD1 (5 bases). The germline V and J ends were trimmed by 0 bases and 2 bases, with 10 bases remaining between them. This CDR3 spans 15 amino acids. Germline V gives CDR1 MGHDK, CDR2 SYGVNS. The CDR3 sequence: CASSEYGHLQETQYF. CDR3 bases: TGTGCCAGCAGTGAATATGGACACCTACAAGAGACCCAGTACTTC.

Points on this clone: The CDR3 ends on some other residue instead of the conserved phenylalanine or tryptophan, so this is likely a read error. The J gene is TRBJ1-1, the V gene TRBV6-5, with D uncertain. Germline values: CDR1 MNHEY, CDR2 SVGAGI. The CDR3 has 13 residues. Trimming left V 5 bases short and J 0 bases short, with 7 bases between. The CDR3, as DNA: TGTGCCAGCAGTATTACCGTGAACACTGAAGCTTTCCTT. Protein product: CASSITVNTEAFL.

The gene calls are TRBV23-1 and TRBJ2-7, with a possible D match to TRBD2 (5 bases). TRBV23-1 is recorded as an ORF, its role being uncertain. The CDR3 has 15 residues. With 0 bases removed from V and 2 bases from J, the gap between germline ends came to 11 bases. The CDR3 loop is CASSQSRARPYEQYF. The CDR3 DNA sequence: TGCGCCAGCAGTCAATCGAGGGCCCGTCCCTACGAGCAGTACTTC.

The gene calls are TRBV5-1 and TRBJ2-7; 9 positions agree with TRBD1. The CDR3 covers 14 residues. Germline lookup yields CDR1 SGHRS and CDR2 YFSETQ. V gave up 3 bases and J gave up 5 bases; unmatched junction bases: 6. CDR3 sequence: CASSSGQGKDEQYF. The CDR3 DNA sequence: TGCGCCAGCAGCTCCGGACAGGGGAAAGACGAGCAGTACTTC.

This sequence joins TRBV28 and TRBJ2-7, with TRBD1 matching 11 bases. CDR1 and CDR2 from the germline V gene are MDHEN and SYDVKM. The J segment lost 3 bases and the V segment lost 3 bases, leaving 7 bases of the junction unmatched. The CDR3 is made up of 16 amino acids. CDR3 region: CASSFLGTGGSYEQYF. The DNA of the CDR3 is TGTGCCAGCAGTTTCCTCGGGACAGGGGGTAGCTACGAGCAGTACTTC.

The chain uses TRBV28 and TRBJ2-5; D unclear. Judging by the DNA end, TRBJ2-7 fits better; the J call may be wrong. Germline V gives CDR1 MDHEN, CDR2 SYDVKM. This CDR3 comprises 12 residues. CDR3 bases: TGTGCCAGCAGTTTCCTCGGTTACGAGCAGTACTTC. This gives the protein CASSFLGYEQYF.

The V and J genes are TRBV7-2 and TRBJ2-7, with TRBD1 as a possible D gene (6 bases). V lost 5 bases, J lost 6 bases, and 20 bases lay in between. The CDR3 extends over 15 amino acids. Germline CDR1 is SGHTA and CDR2 is FQGNSA. The CDR3 DNA reads TGTGCCAGCAGCCAGGCCGGTAGGGGGAGAGCCGAGCAGTACTTC. Its translation: CASSQAGRGRAEQYF.

The chain links TRBV27 to TRBJ1-5, with TRBD1 identical over 9 bases. CDR1 and CDR2 (germline): MNHEY, SMNVEV (reference sequence). Losses at the gene ends were 6 bases for V and 3 bases for J; bases not matched to a gene: 12. This CDR3 has 17 residues. The CDR3 region is CASSPGPRDRANQPQHF. The CDR3 bases are TGTGCCAGCAGCCCCGGCCCCCGGGACAGGGCCAATCAGCCCCAGCATTTT.

The rearrangement joins TRBV6-4 to TRBJ2-3; 7 bases line up with TRBD2. The CDR3 is 16 residues long. Looked up from germline, CDR1 is MRHNA and CDR2 is SNTAGT. Trimming at V came to 4 bases and at J to 0 bases, leaving 7 bases not matched to a gene. CDR3 sequence (DNA): TGTGCCAGCAGTGCCTTGCGGGAGCGGAGCACAGATACGCAGTATTTT. This encodes CASSALRERSTDTQYF.

This chain links TRBV6-1 with TRBJ2-7; 9 bases are shared with TRBD1. The CDR3 spans 17 residues. Germline V gene data show CDR1 as MNHNS and CDR2 as SASEGT. V trimming: 0 bases; J trimming: 0 bases; junction bases outside the gene matches: 6. The CDR3 bases are TGTGCCAGCAGTGAAGCAGGGGGACAGGGAGGCTCCTACGAGCAGTACTTC. The encoded protein is CASSEAGGQGGSYEQYF.

V gene TRBV7-9 combines with J gene TRBJ2-1; a weak D match, TRBD2 (5 bases). Trimming removed 3 bases at V and 6 bases at J, with 18 bases between. The CDR3 runs to 16 residues. Germline CDR1 and CDR2: SEHNR and FQNEAQ (reference sequence). CDR3 amino acids: CASSFKLGKRANEQFF. As DNA, the CDR3 is TGTGCCAGCAGCTTCAAACTAGGCAAGAGGGCCAATGAGCAGTTCTTC.

The chain joins TRBV19 to TRBJ2-5; unclear D gene. In germline, CDR1 is LNHDA, CDR2 SQIVND (reference sequence). Trimming took 6 bases from V and 1 from J, leaving 12 bases between them. The CDR3 is made up of 14 amino acids. Written as DNA, the CDR3 is TGTGCCAGTAGCCCTCGGGCAGGCCAAGAGACCCAGTACTTC. It encodes CASSPRAGQETQYF.

This chain links TRBV7-9 with TRBJ2-7; D gene uncertain. Trimming cost V 2 bases and J 6 bases, with 11 bases left between them. Germline V gene data show CDR1 as SEHNR and CDR2 as FQNEAQ (reference sequence). This CDR3 comprises 13 residues. CDR3 residues: CASSLSTDFEQYF. In nucleotides, the CDR3 is TGTGCCAGCAGCTTATCCACAGATTTCGAGCAGTACTTC.

This sequence joins TRBV11-3 and TRBJ2-7, with TRBD1 identical over 7 bases. The trim removed 1 base at V and 2 bases at J, leaving 2 bases unmatched. The CDR3 has 14 amino acids. Germline loops: CDR1 SGHNT, CDR2 YENEEA. The DNA of the CDR3 is TGTGCCAGCAGCTTAGGGACAGGAACCTACGAGCAGTACTTC. Translating it yields CASSLGTGTYEQYF. The full variable domain, its missing parts supplied by reference TRBV11-3 and TRBJ2-7, is EAGVVQSPRYKIIEKKQPVAFWCNPISGHNTLYWYLQNLGQGPELLIRYENEEAVDDSQLPKDRFSAERLKGVDSTLKIQPAELGDSAVYLCASSLGTGTYEQYFGPGTRLTVT.

This clone was detected only once. The J gene is TRBJ1-1, the V gene TRBV19; perhaps TRBD1 as D (5 bases). Trimming shortened V by 0 bases and J by 0 bases, and 11 bases separated the two germline ends. From germline, CDR1 is LNHDA and CDR2 SQIVND (reference sequence). The CDR3 runs to 16 residues. This chain's CDR3 is CASSIDGARVNTEAFF. The CDR3 DNA is TGTGCCAGTAGTATAGATGGAGCCAGGGTGAACACTGAAGCTTTCTTT.

The CDR3 is CASSSPAGGEGFSTDTQYF. CDR3 sequence (DNA): TGCGCCAGCAGCTCCCCCGCCGGAGGAGAGGGGTTTAGCACAGATACGCAGTATTTT. This chain joins TRBV5-1 and TRBJ2-3; D tentatively fits TRBD1 or TRBD2 (5 bases each). Trimming removed 3 bases from V and 0 bases from J, with 23 bases in between. The CDR3 loop spans 19 amino acids. The germline V gene has CDR1 SGHRS and CDR2 YFSETQ.

This chain's CDR3 is CASSLLNTEAFF. DNA of the CDR3: TGTGCCAGCAGCTTGTTGAACACTGAAGCTTTCTTT. The chain recombines TRBV5-4 with TRBJ1-1; D gene uncertain. The CDR3 is made up of 12 amino acids. Germline loops: CDR1 SGHNT, CDR2 YYREEE (reference sequence). V gave up 1 base and J gave up 0 bases, with 1 base separating them.